This T cell receptor beta chain was sequenced in a study of OX40 agonist ivuxolimab in advanced cancers. Study details: Checkpoint inhibitors had been given previously to roughly 40% of patients. In three patients, partial responses were observed, one with hepatocellular carcinoma and two with cutaneous melanoma. The study, taken as a whole, reports: At 0.1 to 3.0 mg/kg, clonal expansion of CD4+ and CD8+ blood T cells had occurred by week 6.

The assay was immunoSEQ multiplex PCR, and TCRdb's table has in-frame clones only and misses some. The sample gives 40,000 to 60,000 clones, around 84% of which show up once; over 20% is in the top ten. Blood draws occurred at baseline, cycle 4 day 1, and cycle 7 day 1. Per the germline V gene, CDR1 is MDHEN and CDR2 is SYDVKM. The CDR3 is 14 amino acids. V shed 6 bases and J 4 bases; nucleotides not matched to a gene: 7. Of note for this clone: Its target is unknown.

This TCR came from an adult with an advanced solid tumor such as melanoma, head and neck, liver or kidney cancer. The V gene is TRBV28, the J gene TRBJ1-2; TRBD1 aligns across 8 bases. The sample was CD4+ or CD8+ T cells sorted from blood, taken in a trial of the OX40 agonist ivuxolimab. Here the CDR3 DNA reads TGTGCCAGCAGCCGGCTCGGGACAGGCTATGGCTACACCTTC. It codes for CASSRLGTGYGYTF.